This entry lists 8 T cell receptor beta chains sequenced from one sample in a study of blood T cell dynamics during melanoma immunotherapy. Assay used: immunoSEQ multiplex PCR; TCRdb lists only in-frame clones, some missing. In the table there are about 10,000 clones, 70% to 90% of which are singletons. Time point defined: pre-treatment baseline. The sequences come from blood, collected from a patient treated with checkpoint blockade. These receptors were taken from a human donor with melanoma.

The genes are TRBV6-5 and TRBJ1-1, with D possibly being TRBD1 (5 bases). The V end lost 4 bases, the J end lost 4 bases, and 16 bases lay between the germline ends. The CDR3 length is 15 residues. Germline V gene sequence: CDR1 MNHEY, CDR2 SVGAGI. The CDR3 loop is CASSFQPYRGTEAFF. The CDR3 nucleotides are TGTGCCAGCAGTTTCCAGCCGTATAGGGGCACTGAAGCTTTCTTT.

The chain combines TRBV4-2 with TRBJ1-2; 8 nucleotides align to TRBD1. Germline V gives CDR1 LGHNA, CDR2 YNFKEQ. V was pared by 0 bases and J by 8 bases, with 5 bases of the junction left unmatched. CDR3 length: 14 amino acids. CDR3: CASSQDRTGMGYTF. In DNA, the CDR3 is TGTGCCAGCAGCCAAGACCGGACAGGGATGGGCTACACCTTC.

V is TRBV5-1 and J is TRBJ2-3; maybe TRBD1 (6 bases). The V gene's germline CDR1 is SGHRS and CDR2 YFSETQ. Deletions cut 4 bases from V and 3 bases from J, with 15 bases between. The CDR3 sequence is 15 residues long. CDR3 in amino acids: CASSPGELGTDTQYF. In nucleotides, the CDR3 is TGCGCCAGCAGCCCAGGGGAATTAGGGACAGATACGCAGTATTTT. Full variable domain (rest looked up from reference TRBV5-1 and TRBJ2-3): KAGVTQTPRYLIKTRGQQVTLSCSPISGHRSVSWYQQTPGQGLQFLFEYFSETQRNKGNFPGRFSGRQFSNSRSEMNVSTLELGDSALYLCASSPGELGTDTQYFGPGTRLTVL.

V gene TRBV14 combines with J gene TRBJ1-2, with D perhaps matching TRBD1 (5 bases). The CDR3 is made up of 14 amino acids. Germline lookup yields CDR1 SGHDN and CDR2 FVKESK. V dropped 2 bases and J dropped 0 bases, with 7 bases sitting between them. CDR3 sequence: CASSQRGANYGYTF. The CDR3 DNA reads TGTGCCAGCAGCCAAAGGGGAGCTAACTATGGCTACACCTTC.

V and J are TRBV29-1 and TRBJ1-2; TRBD1 might be the D (6 bases). The V end was cut by 4 bases, the J end by 6 bases, with 15 bases between. This CDR3 contains 13 residues. CDR1 SQVTM and CDR2 ANQGSEA come from the germline V gene. The CDR3: CSVVWGAVDGYTF. The CDR3 coding sequence is TGCAGCGTTGTTTGGGGGGCAGTGGATGGCTACACCTTC.

The V gene is TRBV27, the J gene TRBJ1-1; TRBD1 matches 7 bases. CDR3 length: 15 amino acids. The germline V gene encodes CDR1 MNHEY and CDR2 SMNVEV (reference sequence). V was clipped by 4 bases and J by 0 bases; unmatched bases: 5. CDR3 sequence (DNA): TGTGCCAGCAGTTGGTCCGACAGGGTGAACACTGAAGCTTTCTTT. Its protein is CASSWSDRVNTEAFF.

J is TRBJ2-1 and V is TRBV5-4, with TRBD1 as a possible D gene (7 bases). The V gene's germline CDR1 is SGHNT and CDR2 YYREEE (reference sequence). CDR3 length equals 17 residues. V shed 0 bases and J shed 3 bases, with 16 bases lying between them. The CDR3, as DNA: TGTGCCAGCAGCTTGGGCGACGGAGGGGGCATCTACAATGAGCAGTTCTTC. Translating gives CASSLGDGGGIYNEQFF. The full variable domain, completed using reference TRBV5-4 and TRBJ2-1, is ETGVTQSPTHLIKTRGQQVTLRCSSQSGHNTVSWYQQALGQGPQFIFQYYREEENGRGNFPPRFSGLQFPNYSSELNVNALELDDSALYLCASSLGDGGGIYNEQFFGPGTRLTVL.

V is TRBV19 and J is TRBJ1-2; unclear D gene. This CDR3 has 15 residues. Germline-derived CDR1 and CDR2 are LNHDA and SQIVND (reference sequence). V lost 6 bases and J lost 6, with 20 bases in between. CDR3 nucleotides: TGTGCCAGTAGCTGGTCAGGCAGGTCAAGGAATGGCTACACCTTC. It translates to CASSWSGRSRNGYTF.